These 19 T cell receptor beta chains were sequenced from one sample in a study of blood T cell repertoires in COVID-19. Produced via immunoSEQ multiplex PCR; TCRdb's table is partial and in-frame only. This sample carries about 270,000 clones, approximately 77% of them seen once, and the ten largest clones take 3.1%. Sequenced input: peripheral blood. The receptors were gathered from a woman between 18 and 29 years old with acute or convalescent COVID-19.

This clone was picked up a small number of times. The V call is TRBV7-2, the J call TRBJ1-2, with D perhaps matching TRBD1 (5 bases). The CDR3 runs 15 residues. The germline V gene encodes CDR1 SGHTA and CDR2 FQGNSA. The germline V and J ends were trimmed by 2 bases and 2 bases, with 12 bases remaining between them. CDR3 amino acids: CASSLRGGGNYGYTF. Written as DNA, the CDR3 is TGTGCCAGCAGCTTAAGGGGCGGGGGGAACTATGGCTACACCTTC.

The gene calls are TRBV19 and TRBJ2-5; 8 nucleotides line up with TRBD2. Trimming took 3 bases from V and 2 from J; bases not matched to a gene: 5. Germline assignment: CDR1 LNHDA and CDR2 SQIVND (reference sequence). The CDR3 is 15 amino acids. The CDR3 sequence is CASSIGAGGQETQYF. CDR3 bases: TGTGCCAGTAGTATCGGGGCGGGAGGACAAGAGACCCAGTACTTC. The full variable domain, its missing parts supplied by reference TRBV19 and TRBJ2-5, is DGGITQSPKYLFRKEGQNVTLSCEQNLNHDAMYWYRQDPGQGLRLIYYSQIVNDFQKGDIAEGYSVSREKKESFPLTVTSAQKNPTAFYLCASSIGAGGQETQYFGPGTRLLVL.

The chain carries TRBV30 and TRBJ1-5, with a tentative D call TRBD1 (6 bases). Germline CDR1 GTSNPN, CDR2 SVGIG (reference sequence). The CDR3 has 15 residues. Trimming shortened V by 2 bases and J by 0 bases, and 11 bases separated the two germline ends. The CDR3 loop is CAWSLQGISNQPQHF. As DNA, the CDR3 is TGTGCCTGGAGTCTACAGGGAATTAGCAATCAGCCCCAGCATTTT. The variable domain in full, with the rest retrieved from reference TRBV30 and TRBJ1-5, is SQTIHQWPATLVQPVGSPLSLECTVEGTSNPNLYWYRQAAGRGLQLLFYSVGIGQISSEVPQNLSASRPQDRQFILSSKKLLLSDSGFYLCAWSLQGISNQPQHFGDGTRLSIL.

The V gene is TRBV28, the J gene TRBJ1-1; tentative D call: TRBD1 (5 bases). The CDR3 sequence is 15 residues long. CDR1 is MDHEN, CDR2 SYDVKM, per germline. V lost 5 bases and J lost 0, with 13 bases in between. The CDR3 bases are TGTGCCAGCAGTCCCCGGGGGACCCTGAACACTGAAGCTTTCTTT. This translates into CASSPRGTLNTEAFF.

The rearrangement uses TRBV10-3 and TRBJ1-4; D perhaps matches TRBD1 (6 bases). Germline V gene lookup returns CDR1 ENHRY and CDR2 SYGVKD. The CDR3 consists of 12 residues. Trimming pared 8 bases from V and 4 bases from J, leaving 8 bases between. The CDR3 bases are TGTGCCATCGGACAGATTAATGAAAAACTGTTTTTT. It is translated as CAIGQINEKLFF.

This clone was counted only a few times. The rearrangement joins TRBV20-1 to TRBJ2-1; 7 nucleotides agree with TRBD2. The CDR3 sequence is 8 residues long. Germline V lookup: CDR1 DFQATT, CDR2 SNEGSKA (reference sequence). The DNA of the CDR3 is TGCAGCGGGGGGGAGCAGTTCTTC. The encoded protein is CSGGEQFF.

The V gene is TRBV15, the J gene TRBJ2-7; 10 bases agree with TRBD2. V lost 0 bases, J lost 0 bases, and 2 bases stayed unmatched. CDR1 and CDR2 from the germline V gene are LNHNV and YYDKDF (reference sequence). This CDR3 is built from 16 residues. This CDR3 reads CATSREGLASSYEQYF. CDR3 bases: TGTGCCACCAGCAGAGAGGGACTAGCGAGCTCCTACGAGCAGTACTTC. Filled out from reference TRBV15 and TRBJ2-7, the complete variable domain reads DAMVIQNPRYQVTQFGKPVTLSCSQTLNHNVMYWYQQKSSQAPKLLFHYYDKDFNNEADTPDNFQSRRPNTSFCFLDIRSPGLGDTAMYLCATSREGLASSYEQYFGPGTRLTVT.

This clone occurred once. V gene TRBV27 combines with J gene TRBJ1-4; a possible D gene is TRBD1 (5 bases). This CDR3 spans 13 amino acids. Germline CDR1 MNHEY, CDR2 SMNVEV (reference sequence). Trimming cost V 3 bases and J 8 bases, with 10 bases left between them. The CDR3 DNA follows: TGTGCCAGCAGTTTCCAAGGGGCGGAAAAACTGTTTTTT. The encoded protein is CASSFQGAEKLFF.

This chain uses TRBV6-5 with TRBJ2-5; the match to TRBD2 covers 14 bases. The CDR3 totals 15 residues. Germline V CDR1 and CDR2: MNHEY, SVGAGI. Trimming took 6 bases from V and 6 from J; bases not matched to a gene: 6. In DNA, the CDR3 is TGTGCCAGCAGCCCAGGGACTAGCGGGAGAAAGACCCAGTACTTC. It yields the protein CASSPGTSGRKTQYF.

The chain carries TRBV7-2 and TRBJ1-4; D is unresolved. The germline V gene encodes CDR1 SGHTA and CDR2 FQGNSA. Trimming left V 3 bases short and J 8 bases short, with 16 bases between. This CDR3 comprises 15 residues. CDR3 sequence reads: CASSLSATSPEKLFF. CDR3 in DNA: TGTGCCAGCAGCTTGTCCGCGACTTCTCCGGAAAAACTGTTTTTT.

The V call is TRBV30, the J call TRBJ1-2; D uncertain. Trimming shortened V by 0 bases and J by 7 bases, and 6 bases separated the two germline ends. Germline V gene data show CDR1 as GTSNPN and CDR2 as SVGIG (reference sequence). The CDR3 is made up of 11 amino acids. The CDR3 sequence is CAWSVMSGYTF. DNA for the CDR3: TGTGCCTGGAGTGTTATGAGTGGCTACACCTTC.

The chain is built from TRBV7-9 and TRBJ2-1, with TRBD1 matching 8 bases. The CDR3 totals 16 residues. Germline loops: CDR1 SEHNR, CDR2 FQNEAQ (reference sequence). V was clipped by 2 bases and J by 5 bases; unmatched bases: 8. CDR3 amino acids: CASSLIGWTGNNEQFF. The CDR3 DNA reads as TGTGCCAGCAGCTTAATTGGTTGGACAGGGAACAATGAGCAGTTCTTC.

The chain recombines TRBV28 with TRBJ2-3, with TRBD2 identical over 7 bases. CDR3 length: 15 residues. V lost 3 bases and J lost 1; bases outside the gene matches: 4. Germline-derived CDR1 and CDR2 are MDHEN and SYDVKM. The CDR3 reads CASSLGGIGTDTQYF. The CDR3 bases are TGTGCCAGCAGTTTGGGGGGGATTGGCACAGATACGCAGTATTTT.

The chain couples TRBV7-9 to TRBJ1-2; D is perhaps TRBD1 (5 bases). This CDR3 contains 16 residues. Germline V CDR1 and CDR2: SEHNR, FQNEAQ (reference sequence). The ends were cut back, 5 bases at V and 0 bases at J, with 16 bases in the middle. The CDR3 is CASSRVGGTANYGYTF. The CDR3 DNA is TGTGCCAGCAGCCGCGTAGGAGGGACTGCTAACTATGGCTACACCTTC. The full variable domain, rest sourced from reference TRBV7-9 and TRBJ1-2, is DTGVSQNPRHKITKRGQNVTFRCDPISEHNRLYWYRQTLGQGPEFLTYFQNEAQLEKSRLLSDRFSAERPKGSFSTLEIQRTEQGDSAMYLCASSRVGGTANYGYTFGSGTRLTVV.

This rearrangement joins TRBV11-3 to TRBJ2-7, with D possibly matching TRBD2 (7 bases). The CDR3 is 15 residues long. V gave up 5 bases and J gave up 8 bases, with 22 bases separating them. CDR1 SGHNT and CDR2 YENEEA come from the germline V gene. The CDR3 DNA follows: TGTGCCAGCAGCCCCGGGGGTTGGGGGGGCTCGCAGCAGTACTTC. As protein: CASSPGGWGGSQQYF.

J is TRBJ1-6 and V is TRBV5-1; perhaps TRBD1 as D (5 bases). CDR1 and CDR2 (germline): SGHRS, YFSETQ. The CDR3 contains 15 residues. V shed 0 bases and J shed 9 bases, with 13 bases lying between them. In DNA, the CDR3 is TGCGCCAGCAGCTTGGGACAGAAGGTTGGTTCACCCCTCCACTTT. It codes for CASSLGQKVGSPLHF.

The rearrangement uses TRBV5-1 and TRBJ1-1, with a weak D call TRBD1 (5 bases). CDR3 size: 13 residues. Germline V CDR1 and CDR2: SGHRS, YFSETQ. V lost 3 bases and J 4 bases, leaving 10 bases between the germline ends. CDR3: CASSSQEGTEAFF. CDR3 coding DNA: TGCGCCAGCAGCTCACAGGAGGGCACTGAAGCTTTCTTT. The variable domain in full, completed from reference TRBV5-1 and TRBJ1-1, reads KAGVTQTPRYLIKTRGQQVTLSCSPISGHRSVSWYQQTPGQGLQFLFEYFSETQRNKGNFPGRFSGRQFSNSRSEMNVSTLELGDSALYLCASSSQEGTEAFFGQGTRLTVV.

The chain joins TRBV10-3 to TRBJ2-7; a weak D match, TRBD1 (5 bases). The length of the CDR3 is 15 residues. Between the trimmed V and J ends, which lost 3 bases and 2 bases, there was a span of 14 bases. In germline, CDR1 is ENHRY, CDR2 SYGVKD. CDR3 protein: CAISDTRQGTYEQYF. CDR3 nucleotides: TGTGCCATCAGTGATACCCGGCAGGGCACCTACGAGCAGTACTTC.

This sequence joins TRBV6-6 and TRBJ2-3, with 9 bases aligning to TRBD1. Trimming removed 7 bases from V and 1 base from J; junction bases left unmatched: 6. CDR3 length: 15 residues. Germline CDR1 is MNHNY and CDR2 is SVGAGI (reference sequence). The CDR3 sequence is CASKARTGGTDTQYF. In nucleotides, the CDR3 is TGTGCCAGCAAAGCGAGGACAGGGGGCACAGATACGCAGTATTTT.